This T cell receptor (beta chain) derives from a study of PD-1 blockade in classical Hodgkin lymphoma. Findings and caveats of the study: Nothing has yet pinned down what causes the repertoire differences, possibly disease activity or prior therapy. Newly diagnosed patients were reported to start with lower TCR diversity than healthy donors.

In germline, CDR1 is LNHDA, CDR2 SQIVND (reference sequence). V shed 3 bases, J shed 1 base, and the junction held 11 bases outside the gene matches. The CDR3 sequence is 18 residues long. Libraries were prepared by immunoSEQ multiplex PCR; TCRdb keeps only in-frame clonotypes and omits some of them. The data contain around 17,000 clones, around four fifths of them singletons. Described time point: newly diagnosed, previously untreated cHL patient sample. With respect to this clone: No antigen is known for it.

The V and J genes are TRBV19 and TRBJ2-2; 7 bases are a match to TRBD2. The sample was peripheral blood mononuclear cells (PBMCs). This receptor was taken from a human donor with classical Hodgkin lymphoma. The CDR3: CASSIISLTSLNTGELFF. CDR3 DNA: TGTGCCAGTAGTATTATCTCGTTGACTAGCCTGAACACCGGGGAGCTGTTTTTT.